This TCR beta chain was retrieved from a study of control samples from healthy donors and cancer patients. Germline CDR1 reads MNHEY; CDR2 reads SMNVEV (reference sequence). Trimming cost V 0 bases and J 2 bases, with 10 bases left between them. CDR3 length equals 15 residues. Using immunoSEQ multiplex PCR, the repertoire was profiled, and TCRdb retains in-frame clones only, with some absent. The data contain about 230,000 clones, almost 85% of them seen just once; the ten biggest clones take up roughly 13%. The receptor was isolated from a woman aged 55-75 years with lung cancer. Sequencing used PBMCs. The chain has TRBV27 and TRBJ1-1; TRBD1 might be the D (6 bases). The CDR3 loop reads CASSLSGGSNTEAFF. The CDR3 coding sequence is TGTGCCAGCAGTTTATCTGGGGGCTCCAACACTGAAGCTTTCTTT.